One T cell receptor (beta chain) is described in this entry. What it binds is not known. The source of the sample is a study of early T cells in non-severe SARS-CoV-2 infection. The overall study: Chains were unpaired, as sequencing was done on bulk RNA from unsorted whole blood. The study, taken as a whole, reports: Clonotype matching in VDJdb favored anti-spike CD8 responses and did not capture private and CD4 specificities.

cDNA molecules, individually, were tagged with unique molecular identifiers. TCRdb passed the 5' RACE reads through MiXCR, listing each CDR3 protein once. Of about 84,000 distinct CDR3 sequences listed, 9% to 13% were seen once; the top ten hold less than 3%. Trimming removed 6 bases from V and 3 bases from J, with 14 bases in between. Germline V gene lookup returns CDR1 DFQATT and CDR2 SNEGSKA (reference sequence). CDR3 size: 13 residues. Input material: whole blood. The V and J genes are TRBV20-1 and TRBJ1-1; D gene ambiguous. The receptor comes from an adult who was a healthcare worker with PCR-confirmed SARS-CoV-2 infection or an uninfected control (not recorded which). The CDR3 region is CSAFRTADTEAFF. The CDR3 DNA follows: TGCAGTGCCTTTCGGACGGCTGACACTGAAGCTTTCTTT.